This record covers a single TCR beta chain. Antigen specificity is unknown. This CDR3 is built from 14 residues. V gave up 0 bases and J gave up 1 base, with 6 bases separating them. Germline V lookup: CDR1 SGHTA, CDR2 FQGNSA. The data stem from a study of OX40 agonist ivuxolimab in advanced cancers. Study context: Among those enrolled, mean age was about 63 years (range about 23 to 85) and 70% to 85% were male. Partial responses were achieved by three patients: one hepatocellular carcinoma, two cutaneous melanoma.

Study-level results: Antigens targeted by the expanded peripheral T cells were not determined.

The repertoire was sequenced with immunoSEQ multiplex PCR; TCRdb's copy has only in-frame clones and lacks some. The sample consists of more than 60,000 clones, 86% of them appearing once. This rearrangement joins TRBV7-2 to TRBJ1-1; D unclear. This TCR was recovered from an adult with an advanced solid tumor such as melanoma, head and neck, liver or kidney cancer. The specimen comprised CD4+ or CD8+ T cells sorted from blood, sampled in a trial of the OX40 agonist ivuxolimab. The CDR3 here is CASSLAGSNTEAFF. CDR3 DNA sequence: TGTGCCAGCAGCTTAGCAGGGTCGAACACTGAAGCTTTCTTT.